The 18 T cell receptor beta chains given below trace back to one sample, sequenced in a study of cytomegalovirus exposure and HLA in healthy donors (dated by TCRdb to the late 2010s). The library was produced with the immunoSEQ multiplex PCR assay. For the multiplex PCR, a mixture combining 60 forward primers for TCR Vbeta segments and 13 reverse primers for TCR Jbeta segments was used. TCRdb obtained this table from immuneACCESS and retained in-frame rearrangements with V and J assigned. These tables miss some clones; where compared with another copy, unresolved V genes account for less than half of the shortfall, and the remainder is unexplained. This sample comprises 85,000 to 100,000 clones, approximately 72% of them detected only once. The top ten hold approximately 4% of the sample. The sequenced sample consisted of PBMCs. The receptors were gathered from a woman in her 40s in good health and CMV-seropositive.

The V gene is TRBV7-3, the J gene TRBJ1-6; D remains ambiguous. Trimming took off 2 bases at V and 12 bases at J, with 8 bases between the two ends. The CDR3 is 12 amino acids. CDR1 is SGHTA, CDR2 FQGTGA, per germline. The CDR3 nucleotides are TGTGCCAGCAGCTTACCGGAGGGACCCCTCCACTTT. It specifies CASSLPEGPLHF.

This chain uses TRBV7-9 with TRBJ2-5; weak D call: TRBD1 (7 bases). CDR1 SEHNR and CDR2 FQNEAQ come from the germline V gene (reference sequence). CDR3 length: 14 amino acids. V was clipped by 0 bases and J by 5 bases, with 10 bases between them. The CDR3 bases are TGTGCCAGCAGCTTAGCGACAGGGAGGGAGACCCAGTACTTC. Amino acid sequence: CASSLATGRETQYF.

This clone has only a few counts. The gene calls are TRBV18 and TRBJ1-5, with D possibly being TRBD1 (5 bases). The CDR3 sequence is 13 residues long. V lost 3 bases and J 5 bases, leaving 8 bases between the germline ends. Germline loops: CDR1 KGHSH, CDR2 LQKENI. The CDR3 spells CASSPGQHQPQHF. The DNA for the CDR3 is TGTGCCAGCTCACCCGGACAACATCAGCCCCAGCATTTT.

This chain links TRBV4-1 with TRBJ1-2, with 7 bases matching TRBD1. Germline V gene lookup returns CDR1 MGHRA and CDR2 YSYEKL. There are 14 residues in the CDR3. Trimming cost V 2 bases and J 5 bases; bases outside gene matches: 5. The CDR3 region has the DNA TGCGCCAGCAGCCAACCGACAGGGTTGTATGGCTACACCTTC. It translates to CASSQPTGLYGYTF.

The genes are TRBV2 and TRBJ2-5, with TRBD2 matching 13 bases. The length of the CDR3 is 14 residues. The junction had 13 bases not matched to a gene; V was cut back by 11 bases and J by 10 bases. Germline V gene sequence: CDR1 SNHLY, CDR2 FYNNEI. The CDR3 DNA reads as TGTGCCGGGGCCTTACTAGCGGGGGGGAGTATCCAGTACTTC. It is translated as CAGALLAGGSIQYF.

The CDR3 is CASSLGQPSYNEQFF. CDR3 coding DNA: TGCGCCAGCAGCTTGGGACAGCCTTCCTACAATGAGCAGTTCTTC. The chain combines TRBV5-1 with TRBJ2-1; perhaps TRBD1 as D (5 bases). There are 15 residues in the CDR3. The V gene's germline CDR1 is SGHRS and CDR2 YFSETQ. V lost 0 bases and J 1 base, leaving 8 bases between the germline ends.

The rearrangement joins TRBV5-1 to TRBJ2-7, with D tentatively TRBD2 (6 bases). The germline V gene has CDR1 SGHRS and CDR2 YFSETQ. This CDR3 spans 16 amino acids. Deletions cut 0 bases from V and 4 bases from J, with 17 bases between. The CDR3: CASSLAAVPSAYEQYF. In DNA, the CDR3 is TGCGCCAGCAGCTTGGCAGCTGTTCCTAGCGCGTACGAGCAGTACTTC. Supplemented by reference TRBV5-1 and TRBJ2-7, the full variable domain reads KAGVTQTPRYLIKTRGQQVTLSCSPISGHRSVSWYQQTPGQGLQFLFEYFSETQRNKGNFPGRFSGRQFSNSRSEMNVSTLELGDSALYLCASSLAAVPSAYEQYFGPGTRLTVT.

The genes are TRBV4-2 and TRBJ2-7; 10 bases map to TRBD2. Trimming cost V 0 bases and J 2 bases; bases outside gene matches: 4. This CDR3 comprises 16 residues. Germline CDR1 reads LGHNA; CDR2 reads YNFKEQ. CDR3 in amino acids: CASSQDRTSGAYEQYF. Written as DNA, the CDR3 is TGTGCCAGCAGCCAAGACCGGACTAGCGGTGCCTACGAGCAGTACTTC.

The rearrangement joins TRBV15 to TRBJ2-1; TRBD2 matches 10 bases. Germline loops: CDR1 LNHNV, CDR2 YYDKDF (reference sequence). With V trimmed by 0 bases and J by 8 bases, 7 bases remained unmatched. CDR3 length equals 16 residues. CDR3: CATSRDLAGAPHEQFF. The CDR3 DNA reads as TGTGCCACCAGCAGAGATCTAGCGGGGGCCCCTCATGAGCAGTTCTTC.

The rearrangement uses TRBV5-1 and TRBJ1-1; no clear D gene. The germline gives CDR1 SGHRS, CDR2 YFSETQ. The CDR3 contains 14 residues. Trimming shortened V by 3 bases and J by 2 bases, and 11 bases separated the two germline ends. The CDR3 DNA is TGCGCCAGCAGCTGGAGGAGCAGCAACACTGAAGCTTTCTTT. Its translation: CASSWRSSNTEAFF.

The chain links TRBV18 to TRBJ2-1, with D maybe TRBD1 (6 bases). Germline CDR1 and CDR2: KGHSH and LQKENI. The CDR3 runs to 16 residues. V lost 5 bases and J 4 bases, leaving 18 bases between the germline ends. The CDR3 here is CASSSRGRGEYNEQFF. In DNA form, the CDR3 reads TGTGCCAGCTCATCTAGGGGCAGGGGCGAATACAATGAGCAGTTCTTC.

This CDR3 is CASGLDIRAGRGKRPYNEQFF. CDR3 DNA sequence: TGTGCTAGTGGTTTGGACATTCGGGCCGGGAGAGGAAAACGCCCCTACAATGAGCAGTTCTTC. The chain has TRBV12-5 and TRBJ2-1, with D perhaps matching TRBD2 (6 bases). The CDR3 consists of 21 residues. Trimming left V 1 base short and J 2 bases short, with 27 bases between. The germline V gene encodes CDR1 LGHNT and CDR2 FRNRAP.

This chain links TRBV13 with TRBJ2-7, with 10 bases aligning to TRBD2. The CDR3 contains 16 residues. CDR1 is PRHDT and CDR2 is FYEKMQ in the germline V gene (reference sequence). Trimming took 5 bases from V and 2 from J; bases not matched to a gene: 9. CDR3 nucleotide sequence: TGTGCCAGCAGCCAGAGGACTAGCGGAGCCCCCTACGAGCAGTACTTC. Its protein is CASSQRTSGAPYEQYF.

This chain links TRBV5-1 with TRBJ2-2; TRBD2 matches at 7 bases. V was pared by 4 bases and J by 0 bases, with 9 bases of the junction left unmatched. Germline loops: CDR1 SGHRS, CDR2 YFSETQ. This CDR3 has 17 residues. As DNA, the CDR3 is TGCGCCAGCAGCGTTCAGGGTCTAGCGGCGAACACCGGGGAGCTGTTTTTT. Translated, it gives CASSVQGLAANTGELFF.

This clone was seen a handful of times. The CDR3 loop is CASSLLRDTDTQYF. In nucleotides, the CDR3 is TGTGCCAGCAGTCTTCTCAGGGACACAGATACGCAGTATTTT. The chain employs TRBV2 and TRBJ2-3, with a weak D call TRBD1 (5 bases). The germline CDR1 and CDR2 sequences are SNHLY and FYNNEI. There are 14 residues in the CDR3. V shed 5 bases and J shed 2 bases, with 11 bases lying between them.

The chain has TRBV5-4 and TRBJ2-3, with 14 bases that match TRBD2. This CDR3 has 13 residues. Germline V gives CDR1 SGHNT, CDR2 YYREEE (reference sequence). V lost 10 bases to trimming and J lost 4 bases; unmatched junction nucleotides: 2. CDR3 in DNA: TGTGCCTCGACTAGCGGGAGGGCAGATACGCAGTATTTT. Its protein is CASTSGRADTQYF.

J is TRBJ2-5 and V is TRBV5-4; D possibly corresponds to TRBD2 (7 bases). V shed 0 bases and J shed 5 bases, with 17 bases lying between them. Germline lookup yields CDR1 SGHNT and CDR2 YYREEE (reference sequence). The CDR3 extends over 16 amino acids. CDR3 sequence reads: CASSLARLQGGETQYF. The CDR3 DNA reads as TGTGCCAGCAGCTTGGCCAGGTTACAGGGAGGGGAGACCCAGTACTTC.

The chain carries TRBV6-5 and TRBJ2-1; 9 bases are shared with TRBD2. The germline V gene encodes CDR1 MNHEY and CDR2 SVGAGI. The CDR3 extends over 16 amino acids. The V segment lost 0 bases and the J segment 5 bases; nucleotides outside the gene matches: 5. The DNA of the CDR3 is TGTGCCAGCAGTTACTCCGGCGGGAGGGAACACAATGAGCAGTTCTTC. Its protein is CASSYSGGREHNEQFF.